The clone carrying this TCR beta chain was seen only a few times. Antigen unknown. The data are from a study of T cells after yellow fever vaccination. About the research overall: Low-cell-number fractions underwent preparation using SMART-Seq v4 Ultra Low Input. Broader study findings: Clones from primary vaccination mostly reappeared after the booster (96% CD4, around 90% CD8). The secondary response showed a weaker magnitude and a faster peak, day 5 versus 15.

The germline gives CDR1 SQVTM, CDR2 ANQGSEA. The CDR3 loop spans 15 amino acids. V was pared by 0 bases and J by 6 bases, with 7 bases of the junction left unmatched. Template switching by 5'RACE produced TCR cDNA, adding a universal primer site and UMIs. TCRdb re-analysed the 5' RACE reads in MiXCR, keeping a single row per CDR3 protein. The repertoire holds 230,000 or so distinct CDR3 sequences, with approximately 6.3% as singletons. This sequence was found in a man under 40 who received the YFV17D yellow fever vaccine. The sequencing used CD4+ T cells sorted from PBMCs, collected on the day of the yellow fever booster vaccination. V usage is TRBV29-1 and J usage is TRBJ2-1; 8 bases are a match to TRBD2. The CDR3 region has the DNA TGCAGCGTTGAAGAATTAGCGGGAACGGTCAATGAGCAGTTCTTC. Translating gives CSVEELAGTVNEQFF.